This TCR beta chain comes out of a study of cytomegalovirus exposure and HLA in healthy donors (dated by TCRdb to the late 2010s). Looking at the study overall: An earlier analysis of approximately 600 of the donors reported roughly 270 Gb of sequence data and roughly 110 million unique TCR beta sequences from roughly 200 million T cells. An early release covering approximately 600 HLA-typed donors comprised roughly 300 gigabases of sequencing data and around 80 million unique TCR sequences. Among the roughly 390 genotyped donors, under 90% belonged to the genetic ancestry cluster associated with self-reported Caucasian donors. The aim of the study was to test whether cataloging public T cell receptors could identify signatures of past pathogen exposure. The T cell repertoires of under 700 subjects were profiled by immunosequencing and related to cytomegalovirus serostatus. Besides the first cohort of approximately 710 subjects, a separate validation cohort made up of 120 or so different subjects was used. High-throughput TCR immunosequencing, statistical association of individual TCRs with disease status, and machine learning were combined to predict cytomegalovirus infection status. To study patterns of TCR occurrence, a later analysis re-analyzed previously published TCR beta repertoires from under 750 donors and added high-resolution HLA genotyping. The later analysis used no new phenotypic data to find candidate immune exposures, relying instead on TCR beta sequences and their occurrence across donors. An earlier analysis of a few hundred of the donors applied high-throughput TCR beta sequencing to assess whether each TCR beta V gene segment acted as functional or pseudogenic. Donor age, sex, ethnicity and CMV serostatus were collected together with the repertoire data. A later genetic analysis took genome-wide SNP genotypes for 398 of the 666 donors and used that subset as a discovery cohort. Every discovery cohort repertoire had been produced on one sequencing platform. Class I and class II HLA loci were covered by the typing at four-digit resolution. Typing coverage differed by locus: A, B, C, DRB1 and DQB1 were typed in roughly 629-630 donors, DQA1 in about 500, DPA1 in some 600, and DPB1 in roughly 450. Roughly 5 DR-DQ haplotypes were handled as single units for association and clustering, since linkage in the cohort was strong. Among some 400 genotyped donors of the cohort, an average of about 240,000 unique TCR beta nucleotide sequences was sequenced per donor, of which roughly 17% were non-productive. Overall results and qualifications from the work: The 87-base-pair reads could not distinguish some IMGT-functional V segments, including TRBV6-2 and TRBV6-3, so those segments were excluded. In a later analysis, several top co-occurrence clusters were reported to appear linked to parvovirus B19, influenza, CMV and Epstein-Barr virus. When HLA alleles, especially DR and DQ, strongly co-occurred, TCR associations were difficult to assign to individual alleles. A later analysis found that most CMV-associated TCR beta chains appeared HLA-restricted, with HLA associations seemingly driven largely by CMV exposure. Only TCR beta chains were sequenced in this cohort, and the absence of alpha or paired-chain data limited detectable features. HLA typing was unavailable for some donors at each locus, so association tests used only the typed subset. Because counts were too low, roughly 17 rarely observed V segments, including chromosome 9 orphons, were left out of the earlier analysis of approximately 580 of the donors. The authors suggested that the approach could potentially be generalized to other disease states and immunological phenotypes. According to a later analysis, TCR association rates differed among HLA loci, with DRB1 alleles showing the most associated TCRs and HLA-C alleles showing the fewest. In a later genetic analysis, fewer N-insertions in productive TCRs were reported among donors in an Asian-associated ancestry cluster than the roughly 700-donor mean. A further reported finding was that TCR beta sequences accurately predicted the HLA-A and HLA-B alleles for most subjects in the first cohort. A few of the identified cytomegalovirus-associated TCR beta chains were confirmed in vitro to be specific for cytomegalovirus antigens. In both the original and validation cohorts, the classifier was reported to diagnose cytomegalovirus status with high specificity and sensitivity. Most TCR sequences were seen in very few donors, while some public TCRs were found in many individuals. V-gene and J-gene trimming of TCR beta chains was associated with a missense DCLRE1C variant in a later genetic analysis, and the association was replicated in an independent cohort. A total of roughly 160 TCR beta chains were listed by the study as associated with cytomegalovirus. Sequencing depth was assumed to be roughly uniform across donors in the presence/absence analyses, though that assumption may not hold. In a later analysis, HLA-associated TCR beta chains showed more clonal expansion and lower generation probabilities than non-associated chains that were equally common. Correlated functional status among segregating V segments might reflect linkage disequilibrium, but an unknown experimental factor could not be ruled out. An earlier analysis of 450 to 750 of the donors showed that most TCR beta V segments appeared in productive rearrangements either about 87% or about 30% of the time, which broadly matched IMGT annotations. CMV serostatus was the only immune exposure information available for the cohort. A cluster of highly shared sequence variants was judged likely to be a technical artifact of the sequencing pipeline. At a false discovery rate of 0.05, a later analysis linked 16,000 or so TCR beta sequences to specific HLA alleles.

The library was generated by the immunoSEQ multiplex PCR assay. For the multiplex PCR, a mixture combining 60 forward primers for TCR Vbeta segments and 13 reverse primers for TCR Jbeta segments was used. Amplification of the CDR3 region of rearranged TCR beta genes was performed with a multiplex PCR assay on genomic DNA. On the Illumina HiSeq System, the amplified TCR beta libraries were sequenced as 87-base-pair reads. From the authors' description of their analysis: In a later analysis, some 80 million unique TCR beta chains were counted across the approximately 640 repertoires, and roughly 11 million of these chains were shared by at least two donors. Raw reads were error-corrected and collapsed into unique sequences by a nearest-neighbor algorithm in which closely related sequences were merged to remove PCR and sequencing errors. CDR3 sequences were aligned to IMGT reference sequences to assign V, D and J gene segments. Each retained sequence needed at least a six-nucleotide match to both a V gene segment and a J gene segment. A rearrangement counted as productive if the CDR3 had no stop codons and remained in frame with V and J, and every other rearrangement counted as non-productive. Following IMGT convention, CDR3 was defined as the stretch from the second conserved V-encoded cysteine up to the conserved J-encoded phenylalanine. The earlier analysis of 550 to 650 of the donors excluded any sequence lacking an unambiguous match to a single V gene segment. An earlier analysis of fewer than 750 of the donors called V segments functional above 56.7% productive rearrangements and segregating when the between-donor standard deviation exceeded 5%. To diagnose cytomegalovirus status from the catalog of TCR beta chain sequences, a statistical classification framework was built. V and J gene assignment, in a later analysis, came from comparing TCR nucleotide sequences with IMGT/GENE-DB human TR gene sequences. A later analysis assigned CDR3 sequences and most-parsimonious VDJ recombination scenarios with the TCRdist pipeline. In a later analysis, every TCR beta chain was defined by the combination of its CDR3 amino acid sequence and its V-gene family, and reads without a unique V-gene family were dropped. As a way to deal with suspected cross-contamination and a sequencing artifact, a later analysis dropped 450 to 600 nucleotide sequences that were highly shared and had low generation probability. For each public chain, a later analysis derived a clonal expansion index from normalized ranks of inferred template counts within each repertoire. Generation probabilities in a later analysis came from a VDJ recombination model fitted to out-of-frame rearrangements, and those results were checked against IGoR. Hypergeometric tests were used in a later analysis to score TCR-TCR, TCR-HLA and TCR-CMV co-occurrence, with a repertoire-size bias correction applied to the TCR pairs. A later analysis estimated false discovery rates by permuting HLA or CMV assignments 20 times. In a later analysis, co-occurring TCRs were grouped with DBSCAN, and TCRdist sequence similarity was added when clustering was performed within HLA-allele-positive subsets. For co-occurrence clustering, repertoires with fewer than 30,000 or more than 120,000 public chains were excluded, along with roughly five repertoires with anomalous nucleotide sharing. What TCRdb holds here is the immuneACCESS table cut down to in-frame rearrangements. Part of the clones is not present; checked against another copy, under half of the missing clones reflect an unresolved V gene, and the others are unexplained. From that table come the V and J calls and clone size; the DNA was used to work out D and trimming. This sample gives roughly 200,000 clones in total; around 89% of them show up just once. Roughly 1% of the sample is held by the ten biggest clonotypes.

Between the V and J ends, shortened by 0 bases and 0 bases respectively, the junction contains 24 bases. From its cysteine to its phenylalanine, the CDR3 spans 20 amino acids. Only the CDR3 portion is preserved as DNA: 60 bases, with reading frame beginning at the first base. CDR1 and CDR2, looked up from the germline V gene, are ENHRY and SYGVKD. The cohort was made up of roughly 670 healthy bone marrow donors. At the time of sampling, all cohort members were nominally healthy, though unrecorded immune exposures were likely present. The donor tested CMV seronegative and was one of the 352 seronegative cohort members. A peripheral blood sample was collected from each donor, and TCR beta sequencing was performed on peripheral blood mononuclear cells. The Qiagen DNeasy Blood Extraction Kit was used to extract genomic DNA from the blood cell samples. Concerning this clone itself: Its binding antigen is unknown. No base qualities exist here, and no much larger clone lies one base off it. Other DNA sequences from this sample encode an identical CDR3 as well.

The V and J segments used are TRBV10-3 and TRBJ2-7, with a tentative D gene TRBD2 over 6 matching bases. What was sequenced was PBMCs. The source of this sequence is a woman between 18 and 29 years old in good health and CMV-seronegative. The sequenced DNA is TGTGCCATCAGTGAGTCGAGTCAGACTAGGGGTGGTGGGGGCTCCTACGAGCAGTACTTC. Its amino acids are CAISESSQTRGGGGSYEQYF.